One sample yielded the 13 T cell receptor beta chains listed below, sequenced in a study of Ad26.COV2.S vaccination and SARS-CoV-2 variants. Treatment reported: roughly 19 received Ad26.COV2.S at low or high dose, single or two shots; about 5 received placebo; per-sample allocation not given. The investigators took samples on day 63 after the first vaccine or placebo injection. Using immunoSEQ multiplex PCR, the repertoire was profiled, and TCRdb retains in-frame clones only, with some absent. In the table there are some 330,000 clones, 90% of which are singletons. Sequences were derived from peripheral blood, sampled in a trial of Ad26.COV2.S vaccine versus placebo. The source is a person between 18 and 65 years old who received the Ad26.COV2.S COVID-19 vaccine or a placebo.

In the case of this clone: Other DNA sequences in the same sample also yield this CDR3. The rearrangement links TRBV15 to TRBJ1-5, with D unresolved. Germline V gene sequence: CDR1 LNHNV, CDR2 YYDKDF (reference sequence). V lost 0 bases and J lost 1, with 7 bases in between. This CDR3 contains 15 residues. The CDR3 DNA reads as TGTGCCACCAGCAGAGAGGAGGGAAGCAATCAGCCCCAGCATTTT. It yields the protein CATSREEGSNQPQHF.

The chain recombines TRBV25-1 with TRBJ2-7; possible D gene TRBD2, 5 bases. Trimming stripped 3 bases from V and 7 bases from J, with 13 bases between. Germline V CDR1 and CDR2: MGHDK, SYGVNS. This CDR3 is built from 13 residues. CDR3 protein: CASSDTGKEEQYF. The DNA for the CDR3 is TGTGCCAGCAGTGATACGGGGAAAGAAGAGCAGTACTTC.

This clone occurred many times. One end of the junction fails to match germline, which may point to a read error. The chain uses TRBV10-3 and TRBJ2-7; D remains unclear. The CDR3 loop spans 11 amino acids. The V gene's germline CDR1 is ENHRY and CDR2 SYGVKD. The CDR3 DNA follows: TGTGCCATCCGTGACTTGGGGGAGCAGTACTTC. Amino acid sequence: CAIRDLGEQYF.

The rearrangement links TRBV30 to TRBJ1-1; D is unclear. The V gene's germline CDR1 is GTSNPN and CDR2 SVGIG (reference sequence). Trimming took 4 bases from V and 4 from J, leaving 7 bases between them. The CDR3 has 11 amino acids. In DNA form, the CDR3 reads TGTGCCTGGACAGATTCCACTGAAGCTTTCTTT. It encodes CAWTDSTEAFF. The whole variable domain, filled in from reference TRBV30 and TRBJ1-1, reads SQTIHQWPATLVQPVGSPLSLECTVEGTSNPNLYWYRQAAGRGLQLLFYSVGIGQISSEVPQNLSASRPQDRQFILSSKKLLLSDSGFYLCAWTDSTEAFFGQGTRLTVV.

The chain couples TRBV30 to TRBJ2-1; possibly TRBD2 for D (5 bases). CDR1 and CDR2 (germline): GTSNPN, SVGIG (reference sequence). The CDR3 loop spans 15 amino acids. Trimming left V 5 bases short and J 4 bases short, with 18 bases between. This chain's CDR3 is CAWGPDYPDYNEQFF. In nucleotides, the CDR3 is TGTGCCTGGGGGCCTGACTATCCAGATTACAATGAGCAGTTCTTC.

In this sample, this clone turned up once. The CDR3 protein is CASSQEALAPETQYF. The CDR3 coding sequence is TGTGCCAGCAGCCAAGAAGCCCTAGCCCCAGAGACCCAGTACTTC. This rearrangement joins TRBV4-2 to TRBJ2-5; a weak D match, TRBD2 (5 bases). This CDR3 is built from 15 residues. The V end was cut by 0 bases, the J end by 4 bases, with 12 bases between. Germline-derived CDR1 and CDR2 are LGHNA and YNFKEQ.

The rearrangement joins TRBV11-3 to TRBJ2-1, with a tentative D call TRBD2 (6 bases). The CDR3 has 15 amino acids. The V gene lost 5 bases and the J gene lost 2 bases, with 13 bases spanning the gap. The germline CDR1 and CDR2 sequences are SGHNT and YENEEA. This chain's CDR3 is CASSPGTGAYNEQFF. Written as DNA, the CDR3 is TGTGCCAGCAGCCCGGGGACTGGTGCCTACAATGAGCAGTTCTTC.

This chain joins TRBV6-6 and TRBJ2-7; 8 bases are a match to TRBD1. From germline, CDR1 is MNHNY and CDR2 SVGAGI (reference sequence). The trim removed 4 bases at V and 3 bases at J, leaving 8 bases unmatched. This CDR3 comprises 15 residues. The CDR3 DNA is TGTGCCAGCAGTTCCTACGACGGACAGGGCTACGAGCAGTACTTC. Amino acid sequence: CASSSYDGQGYEQYF.

The V call is TRBV15, the J call TRBJ1-3; no clear D. The V end was cut by 1 base, the J end by 7 bases, with 14 bases between. CDR1 LNHNV and CDR2 YYDKDF come from the germline V gene (reference sequence). CDR3 length: 15 amino acids. CDR3 amino acids: CATSRAFPSVNTIYF. The CDR3 nucleotides read TGTGCCACCAGCAGAGCGTTTCCCTCAGTGAACACCATATATTTT.

The V call is TRBV6-5, the J call TRBJ2-1; D is ambiguous. The germline CDR1 and CDR2 sequences are MNHEY and SVGAGI. The CDR3 covers 13 residues. Trimming cost V 2 bases and J 10 bases, with 12 bases left between them. CDR3 sequence: CASSYENNGEQFF. The CDR3 region has the DNA TGTGCCAGCAGTTACGAAAACAACGGGGAGCAGTTCTTC.

This chain joins TRBV30 and TRBJ2-3, with 12 positions matching TRBD2. Looked up from germline, CDR1 is GTSNPN and CDR2 is SVGIG (reference sequence). J gave up 4 bases and V 5 bases, and 7 bases lay outside the gene matches. CDR3 length: 15 amino acids. The CDR3 nucleotides read TGTGCCTGGCAACGGGCTAGCGGGGGGGCAGATACGCAGTATTTT. The encoded protein is CAWQRASGGADTQYF.

V and J are TRBV7-3 and TRBJ2-1; 13 bases align to TRBD2. Germline-derived CDR1 and CDR2 are SGHTA and FQGTGA. CDR3 size: 22 residues. After removal of 1 base from V and 6 bases from J, the junction contained 21 bases not matched to a gene. This CDR3 is CASSLRPGSMGTSGTSLNEQFF. The CDR3 DNA reads TGTGCCAGCAGCTTAAGGCCGGGGAGCATGGGGACTAGCGGGACATCACTCAATGAGCAGTTCTTC.

The chain uses TRBV27 and TRBJ2-1; no clear D. The CDR3 totals 14 residues. The germline V gene encodes CDR1 MNHEY and CDR2 SMNVEV (reference sequence). Trimming pared 4 bases from V and 0 bases from J, leaving 7 bases between. CDR3 sequence (DNA): TGTGCCAGCAGTTCCATCCGCTCCTACAATGAGCAGTTCTTC. This sequence encodes CASSSIRSYNEQFF.